This T cell receptor beta chain is from a study of neurological immune-mediated disorders (dated by TCRdb to about 2019). Background on the whole study: Peripheral blood TCR-beta repertoires from HTLV-I-associated myelopathy (HAM/TSP) patients, multiple sclerosis patients and healthy controls were compared by UMI-based sequencing. The approximately 110 TCR-beta libraries covered PBMC samples along with longitudinal samples, technical triplicates, and paired sorted CD4+ and CD8+ T-cell subsets. Of the approximately 70 subjects in the cohort, some 14 were HAM/TSP patients, about 35 were multiple sclerosis patients, and around 20 were healthy controls.

cDNA was synthesized by template-switch 5'RACE using a primer with a 10-nucleotide random unique molecular identifier that tagged each TCR transcript. Every sequencing run yielded over 190 million TCR-beta sequences covering 15-18 subjects. The RNeasy kit was used to extract total RNA. The KAPA Real-time Library Amplification kit was used to amplify TCR-beta VDJ regions with primers targeting the TCR constant region and the 5'RACE anchor. Sample indexes and Illumina adaptors were added in a first PCR, and a second PCR then increased library yield. After Ampure bead purification, the TCR product of roughly 650 bp was size-selected on a 2% E-gel SizeSelection system. Before pooling, libraries had their quality checked on a Bioanalyzer, their concentration measured with Qubit, and their quantity determined with the Kapa Library Quantification kit. An Illumina HiSeq 2500 sequenced the libraries paired-end 2 x 150 bp. To increase sequence diversity, about 24-32% phiX was spiked into each library pool. As for the authors' bioinformatics: The UMI-based MiGEC pipeline processed quality-filtered reads and removed over 80% of raw TCR sequences during error correction. VDJ genes were aligned to IMGT germline references, and each clonotype was defined by a unique CDR3 amino acid sequence together with V-J genes. Clonal expansion, Shannon diversity and CDR3 relatedness were evaluated with VDJtools (CalcPairwiseDistances, ClusterSamples), while phylogenetic trees were built in CLCbio workbench. Clones with at least 8 unique UMIs were defined as expanded, with this threshold being based on coefficient-of-variation modelling across technical triplicates. TCRdb redid the processing of the public reads, applying fastp at Q25 and MiXCR, and retained in-frame beta chains. Entries are consolidated by CDR3 protein sequence, retaining the most common genes and DNA. The V and J calls shown here were made by TCRdb, not taken from the authors' results. For this sample the table gives some 50,000 distinct CDR3 sequences, of which roughly 24% were detected only once. Roughly 25% of the sample is taken by the ten largest.

Sequences KGHDR (CDR1) and SFDVKD (CDR2) are obtained from the germline V gene. From cysteine to phenylalanine, the CDR3 is 15 amino acids long. The sequence is cut down to CDR3 DNA, 45 bases in frame from base 1. V drops 3 bases and J drops 0 bases, leaving 9 bases in between. On this clonotype itself: The antigen it binds to is not known. Base qualities were left out, and no much larger clone turns up one base away.

Blood bank volunteers in Maryland, USA served as the healthy controls. For the unsorted PBMC libraries, 2 million PBMCs were stored in RNAlater at -80 degrees C until RNA extraction and were used to generate the libraries. Peripheral blood underwent Ficoll-Hypaque density gradient centrifugation to isolate PBMCs, which were then cryopreserved in liquid nitrogen. Beyond this particular receptor, the publication reports: TCR clonal expansion was greatest in HAM/TSP patients and smallest in MS patients, who ranked below even healthy controls. No identical CDR3 amino acid sequences were shared among expanded clones across subjects, suggesting private TCR-beta repertoires in all groups.

Recombination joined TRBV24-1 with TRBJ2-3; the D gene is perhaps TRBD2, on 5 matching bases. This sequence originates from a woman in her seventies in good health. The sample taken for sequencing was PBMCs. The CDR3: CATSDPDSSTDTQYF. The nucleotide sequence is TGTGCCACCAGTGATCCGGACTCAAGCACAGATACGCAGTATTTT.